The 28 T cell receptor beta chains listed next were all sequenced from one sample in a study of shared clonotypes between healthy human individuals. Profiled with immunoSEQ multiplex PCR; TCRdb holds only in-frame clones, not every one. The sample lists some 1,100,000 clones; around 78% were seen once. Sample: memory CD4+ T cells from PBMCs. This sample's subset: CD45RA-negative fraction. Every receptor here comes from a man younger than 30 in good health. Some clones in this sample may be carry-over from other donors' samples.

CDR3 nucleotide sequence: TGTGCCAGCCAAAACAGGGGAGACAATGAGCAGTTCTTC. Protein product: CASQNRGDNEQFF. The chain recombines TRBV19 with TRBJ2-1; 7 bases map to TRBD1. The germline V gene encodes CDR1 LNHDA and CDR2 SQIVND (reference sequence). The CDR3 is made up of 13 amino acids. The junction had 7 bases not matched to a gene; V was cut back by 9 bases and J by 5 bases. Variable domain in full (rest from reference TRBV19 and TRBJ2-1): DGGITQSPKYLFRKEGQNVTLSCEQNLNHDAMYWYRQDPGQGLRLIYYSQIVNDFQKGDIAEGYSVSREKKESFPLTVTSAQKNPTAFYLCASQNRGDNEQFFGPGTRLTVL.

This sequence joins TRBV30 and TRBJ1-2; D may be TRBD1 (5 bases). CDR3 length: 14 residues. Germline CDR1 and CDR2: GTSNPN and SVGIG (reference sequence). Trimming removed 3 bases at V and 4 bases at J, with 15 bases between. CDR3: CAWSKAGRSYGYTF. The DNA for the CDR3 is TGTGCCTGGAGCAAGGCAGGGAGATCCTATGGCTACACCTTC.

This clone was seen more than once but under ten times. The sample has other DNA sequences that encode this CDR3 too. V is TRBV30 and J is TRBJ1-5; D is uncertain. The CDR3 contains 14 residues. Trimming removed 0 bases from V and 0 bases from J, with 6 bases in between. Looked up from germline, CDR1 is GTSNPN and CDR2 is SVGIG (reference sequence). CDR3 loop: CAWSVLASNQPQHF. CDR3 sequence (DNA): TGTGCCTGGAGTGTACTGGCTAGCAATCAGCCCCAGCATTTT.

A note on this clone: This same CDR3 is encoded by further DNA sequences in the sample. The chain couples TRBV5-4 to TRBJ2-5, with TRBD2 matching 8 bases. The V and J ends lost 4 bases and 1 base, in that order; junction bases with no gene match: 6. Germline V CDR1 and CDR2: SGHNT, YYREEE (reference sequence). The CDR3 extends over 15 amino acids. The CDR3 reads CASSPGGAGQETQYF. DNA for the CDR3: TGTGCCAGCAGCCCGGGGGGGGCAGGCCAAGAGACCCAGTACTTC. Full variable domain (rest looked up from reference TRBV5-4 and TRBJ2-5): ETGVTQSPTHLIKTRGQQVTLRCSSQSGHNTVSWYQQALGQGPQFIFQYYREEENGRGNFPPRFSGLQFPNYSSELNVNALELDDSALYLCASSPGGAGQETQYFGPGTRLLVL.

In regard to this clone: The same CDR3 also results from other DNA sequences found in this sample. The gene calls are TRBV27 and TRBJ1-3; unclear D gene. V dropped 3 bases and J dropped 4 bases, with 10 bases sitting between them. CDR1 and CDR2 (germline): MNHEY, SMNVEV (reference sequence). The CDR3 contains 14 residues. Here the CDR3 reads CASSLAGSGNTIYF. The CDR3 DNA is TGTGCCAGCAGTTTGGCCGGGTCGGGAAACACCATATATTTT.

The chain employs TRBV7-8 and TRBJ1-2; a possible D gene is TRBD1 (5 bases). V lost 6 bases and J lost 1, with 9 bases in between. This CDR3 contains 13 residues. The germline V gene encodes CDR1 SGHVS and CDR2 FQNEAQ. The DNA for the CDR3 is TGTGCCAGCAGGGCTAGGGGTAACTATGGCTACACCTTC. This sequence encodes CASRARGNYGYTF. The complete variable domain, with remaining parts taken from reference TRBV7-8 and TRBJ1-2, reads GAGVSQSPRYKVAKRGQDVALRCDPISGHVSLFWYQQALGQGPEFLTYFQNEAQLDKSGLPSDRFFAERPEGSVSTLKIQRTQQEDSAVYLCASRARGNYGYTFGSGTRLTVV.

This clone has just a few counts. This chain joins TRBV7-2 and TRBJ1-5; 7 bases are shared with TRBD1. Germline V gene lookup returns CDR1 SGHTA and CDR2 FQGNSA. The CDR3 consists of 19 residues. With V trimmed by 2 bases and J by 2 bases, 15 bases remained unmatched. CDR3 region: CASSLKATGSRLGNQPQHF. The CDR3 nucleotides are TGTGCCAGCAGCTTAAAGGCGACAGGGTCGCGTCTGGGCAATCAGCCCCAGCATTTT.

CDR3 residues: CAIGGLAGGVYNEQFF. The CDR3 DNA reads TGTGCCATTGGGGGACTAGCGGGAGGGGTGTACAATGAGCAGTTCTTC. The rearrangement uses TRBV10-3 and TRBJ2-1; 16 bases align to TRBD2. The CDR3 runs to 16 residues. Trimming took 9 bases from V and 4 from J; bases not matched to a gene: 6. CDR1 and CDR2 (germline): ENHRY, SYGVKD.

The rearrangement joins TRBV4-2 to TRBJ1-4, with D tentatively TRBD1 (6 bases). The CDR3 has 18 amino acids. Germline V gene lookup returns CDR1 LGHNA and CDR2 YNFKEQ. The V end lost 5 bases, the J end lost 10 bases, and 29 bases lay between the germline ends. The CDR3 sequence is CASSNILKGDGTAGKLFF. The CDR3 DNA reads TGTGCCAGCAGCAACATCCTCAAGGGGGACGGAACTGCCGGAAAACTGTTTTTT.

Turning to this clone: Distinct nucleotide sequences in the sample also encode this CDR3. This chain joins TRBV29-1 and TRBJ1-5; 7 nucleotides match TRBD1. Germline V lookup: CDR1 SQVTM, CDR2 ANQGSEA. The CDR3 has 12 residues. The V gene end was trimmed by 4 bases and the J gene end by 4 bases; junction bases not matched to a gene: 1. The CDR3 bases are TGCAGCGTTGTGACAGGGAATCAGCCCCAGCATTTT. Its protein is CSVVTGNQPQHF. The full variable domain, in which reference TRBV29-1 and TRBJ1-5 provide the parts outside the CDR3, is SAVISQKPSRDICQRGTSLTIQCQVDSQVTMMFWYRQQPGQSLTLIATANQGSEATYESGFVIDKFPISRPNLTFSTLTVSNMSPEDSSIYLCSVVTGNQPQHFGDGTRLSIL.

The DNA of the CDR3 is TGTGCCAGCAGTTTATGGACTAGCGGGAGAGAGACAGATACGCAGTATTTT. Its translation: CASSLWTSGRETDTQYF. The chain recombines TRBV28 with TRBJ2-3, with 12 bases aligning to TRBD2. Trimming removed 0 bases from V and 3 bases from J; junction bases left unmatched: 4. CDR1 MDHEN and CDR2 SYDVKM come from the germline V gene. The CDR3 loop spans 17 amino acids.

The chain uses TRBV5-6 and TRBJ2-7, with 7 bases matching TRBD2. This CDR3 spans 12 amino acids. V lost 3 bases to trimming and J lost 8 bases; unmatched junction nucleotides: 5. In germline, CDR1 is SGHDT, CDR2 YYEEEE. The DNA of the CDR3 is TGTGCCAGCAGCTGGGGGGGTCAACAGCAGTACTTC. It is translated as CASSWGGQQQYF.

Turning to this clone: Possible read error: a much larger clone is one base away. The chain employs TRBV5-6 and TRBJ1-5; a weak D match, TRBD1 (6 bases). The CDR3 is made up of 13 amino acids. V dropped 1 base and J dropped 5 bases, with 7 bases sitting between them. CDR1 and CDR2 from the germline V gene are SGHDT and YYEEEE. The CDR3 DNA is TGTGCCAGCAGCTTGAACAGGGATCAGCCCCAGCATTTT. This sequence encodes CASSLNRDQPQHF.

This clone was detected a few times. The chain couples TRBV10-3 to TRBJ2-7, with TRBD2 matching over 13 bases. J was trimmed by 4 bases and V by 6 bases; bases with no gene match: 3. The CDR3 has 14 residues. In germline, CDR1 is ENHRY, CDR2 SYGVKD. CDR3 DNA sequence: TGTGCCATCAGGAGGACTAGCGGGAGTTACGAGCAGTACTTC. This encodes CAIRRTSGSYEQYF.

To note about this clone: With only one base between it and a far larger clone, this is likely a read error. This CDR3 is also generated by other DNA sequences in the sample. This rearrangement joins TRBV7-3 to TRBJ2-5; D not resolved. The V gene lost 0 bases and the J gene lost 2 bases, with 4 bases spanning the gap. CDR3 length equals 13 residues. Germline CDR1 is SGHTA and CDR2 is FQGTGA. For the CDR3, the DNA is TGTGCCAGCAGCTTAACCAGACAAGAGACCCAGTACTTC. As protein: CASSLTRQETQYF.

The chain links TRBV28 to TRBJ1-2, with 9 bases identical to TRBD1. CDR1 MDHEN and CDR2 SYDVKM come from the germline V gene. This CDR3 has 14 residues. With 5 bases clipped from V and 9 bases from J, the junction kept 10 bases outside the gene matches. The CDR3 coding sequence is TGTGCCAGCAGTCCCCGGGACAGGGAGAGGAGCTACACCTTC. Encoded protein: CASSPRDRERSYTF.

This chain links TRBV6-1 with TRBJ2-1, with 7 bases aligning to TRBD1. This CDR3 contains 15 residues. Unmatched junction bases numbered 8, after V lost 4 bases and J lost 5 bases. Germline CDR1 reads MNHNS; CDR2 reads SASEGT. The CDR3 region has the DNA TGTGCCAGCAGTGTGATGGGGACAGTAGACAATGAGCAGTTCTTC. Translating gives CASSVMGTVDNEQFF.

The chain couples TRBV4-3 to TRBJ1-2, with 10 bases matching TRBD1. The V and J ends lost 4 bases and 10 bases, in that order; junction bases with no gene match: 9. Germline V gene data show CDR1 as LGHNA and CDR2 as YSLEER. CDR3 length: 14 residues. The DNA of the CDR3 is TGCGCCAGCAGCCCAACAGGACAGGGGGGCATCTACACCTTC. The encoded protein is CASSPTGQGGIYTF.

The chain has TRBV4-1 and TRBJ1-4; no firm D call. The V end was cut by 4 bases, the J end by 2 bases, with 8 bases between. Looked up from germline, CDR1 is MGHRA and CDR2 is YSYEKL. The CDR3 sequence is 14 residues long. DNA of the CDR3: TGCGCCAGCAGCCTCGTCTCGACTAATGAAAAACTGTTTTTT. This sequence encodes CASSLVSTNEKLFF.

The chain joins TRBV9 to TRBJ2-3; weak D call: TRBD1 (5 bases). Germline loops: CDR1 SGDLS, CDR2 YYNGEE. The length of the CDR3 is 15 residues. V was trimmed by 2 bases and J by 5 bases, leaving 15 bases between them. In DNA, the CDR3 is TGTGCCAGCAGCGTCCAGACAGCCGTTCAAGATACGCAGTATTTT. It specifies CASSVQTAVQDTQYF.

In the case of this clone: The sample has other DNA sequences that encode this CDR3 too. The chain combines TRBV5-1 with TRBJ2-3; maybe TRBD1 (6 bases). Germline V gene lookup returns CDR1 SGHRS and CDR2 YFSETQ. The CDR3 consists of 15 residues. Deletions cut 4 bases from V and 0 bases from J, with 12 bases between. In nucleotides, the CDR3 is TGCGCCAGCAGCCCGACAGGCCCTAGCACAGATACGCAGTATTTT. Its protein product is CASSPTGPSTDTQYF.

Written as DNA, the CDR3 is TGTGCCACCAGCAGAGTATCGCTCAGGGTCCACGAGCAGTACTTC. It codes for CATSRVSLRVHEQYF. The chain combines TRBV15 with TRBJ2-7; TRBD1 might be the D (5 bases). From germline, CDR1 is LNHNV and CDR2 YYDKDF (reference sequence). V was shortened by 1 base and J by 5 bases, with 15 bases between the two germline ends. The CDR3 has 15 residues.

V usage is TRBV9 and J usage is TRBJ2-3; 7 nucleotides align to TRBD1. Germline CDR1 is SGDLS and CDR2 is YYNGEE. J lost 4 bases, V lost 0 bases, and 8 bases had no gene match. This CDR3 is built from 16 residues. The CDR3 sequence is CASSVGGGRGSDTQYF. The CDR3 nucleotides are TGTGCCAGCAGCGTAGGAGGGGGCAGGGGCTCAGATACGCAGTATTTT.

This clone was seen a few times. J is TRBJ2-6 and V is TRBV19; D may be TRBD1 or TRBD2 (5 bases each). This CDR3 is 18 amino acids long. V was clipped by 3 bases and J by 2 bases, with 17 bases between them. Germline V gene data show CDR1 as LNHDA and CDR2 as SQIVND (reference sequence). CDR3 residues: CASSISGTAFPGANVLTF. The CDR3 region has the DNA TGTGCCAGTAGTATCTCCGGGACGGCTTTTCCTGGGGCCAACGTCCTGACTTTC.

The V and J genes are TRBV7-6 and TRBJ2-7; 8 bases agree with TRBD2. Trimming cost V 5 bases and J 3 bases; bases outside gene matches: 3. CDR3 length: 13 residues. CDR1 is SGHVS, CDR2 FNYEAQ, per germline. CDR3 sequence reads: CASSTTSDYEQYF. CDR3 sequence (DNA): TGTGCCAGCAGCACGACTAGCGACTACGAGCAGTACTTC.

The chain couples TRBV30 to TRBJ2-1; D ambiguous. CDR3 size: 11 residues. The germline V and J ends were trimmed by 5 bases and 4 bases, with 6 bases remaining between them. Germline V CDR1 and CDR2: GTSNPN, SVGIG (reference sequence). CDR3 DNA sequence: TGTGCCTGGGACTCTTACAATGAGCAGTTCTTC. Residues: CAWDSYNEQFF.

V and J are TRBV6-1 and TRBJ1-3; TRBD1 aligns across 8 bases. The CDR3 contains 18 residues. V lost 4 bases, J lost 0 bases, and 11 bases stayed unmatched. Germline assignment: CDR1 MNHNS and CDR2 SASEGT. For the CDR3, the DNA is TGTGCCAGCAGTGCCCTCCGGGACAGGTCTTACTCTGGAAACACCATATATTTT. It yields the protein CASSALRDRSYSGNTIYF.

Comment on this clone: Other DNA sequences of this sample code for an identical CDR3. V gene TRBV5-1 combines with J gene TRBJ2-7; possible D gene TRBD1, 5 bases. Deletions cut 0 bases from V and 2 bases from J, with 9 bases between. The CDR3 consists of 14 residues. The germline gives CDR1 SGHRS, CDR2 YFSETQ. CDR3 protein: CASSLGQGAYEQYF. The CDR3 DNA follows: TGCGCCAGCAGCTTGGGGCAGGGCGCCTACGAGCAGTACTTC.